A single sample gave rise to the 21 T cell receptor beta chains below, sequenced in a study of blood T cell repertoires in COVID-19. Assay: immunoSEQ multiplex PCR; the TCRdb copy retains only in-frame clones and omits some. The repertoire has over 200,000 clones, 85% to 90% of them found once; the top ten carry about 1.3%. Source material: PBMCs or T cells enriched from blood (not recorded which). The origin of the receptors is a man younger than 40 who had recovered from COVID-19.

The chain couples TRBV24-1 to TRBJ2-1; a weak D match, TRBD1 (6 bases). The CDR3 is 14 residues long. Germline values: CDR1 KGHDR, CDR2 SFDVKD. Deletions cut 6 bases from V and 2 bases from J, with 10 bases between. The DNA of the CDR3 is TGTGCCACCAGTTTGCAGGGGACCTACAATGAGCAGTTCTTC. Residues: CATSLQGTYNEQFF.

The chain uses TRBV4-3 and TRBJ2-1; maybe TRBD1 (5 bases). Germline lookup yields CDR1 LGHNA and CDR2 YSLEER. Between the trimmed V and J ends, which lost 0 bases and 2 bases, there was a span of 11 bases. The CDR3 sequence is 16 residues long. CDR3 protein: CASSQDWTTAYNEQFF. The CDR3 DNA sequence: TGCGCCAGCAGCCAAGATTGGACAACAGCCTACAATGAGCAGTTCTTC.

The chain combines TRBV2 with TRBJ2-1, with TRBD1 identical over 12 bases. The CDR3 is 14 amino acids. Germline V gives CDR1 SNHLY, CDR2 FYNNEI. V trimming: 8 bases; J trimming: 8 bases; junction bases outside the gene matches: 7. CDR3 protein: CASFRDRGLDEQFF. As DNA, the CDR3 is TGTGCCAGCTTCCGGGACAGGGGGCTCGATGAGCAGTTCTTC.

J is TRBJ2-3 and V is TRBV4-3, with 10 bases fitting TRBD1. CDR1 and CDR2 from the germline V gene are LGHNA and YSLEER. V shed 8 bases, J shed 3 bases, and the junction held 2 bases outside the gene matches. The CDR3 is 13 amino acids. The CDR3 region has the DNA TGCGCCAGCGGACAGGGGGGTACAGATACGCAGTATTTT. Amino acid sequence: CASGQGGTDTQYF.

V and J are TRBV9 and TRBJ2-7; possible D gene TRBD1, 6 bases. The V gene's germline CDR1 is SGDLS and CDR2 YYNGEE. CDR3 length: 17 residues. Trimming left V 2 bases short and J 3 bases short, with 21 bases between. CDR3 nucleotide sequence: TGTGCCAGCAGCGTGGGATTTCGGCAGGGGCTTAACTACGAGCAGTACTTC. Translated, it gives CASSVGFRQGLNYEQYF.

This rearrangement joins TRBV19 to TRBJ2-1; 7 bases map to TRBD2. The CDR3 totals 15 residues. Germline CDR1 reads LNHDA; CDR2 reads SQIVND (reference sequence). J gave up 7 bases and V 4 bases, and 10 bases lay outside the gene matches. CDR3 amino acids: CASSTQLARRNEQFF. In DNA, the CDR3 is TGTGCCAGTAGTACTCAACTAGCGCGGAGGAATGAGCAGTTCTTC.

V gene TRBV5-1 combines with J gene TRBJ1-5; D possibly corresponds to TRBD1 (6 bases). Germline assignment: CDR1 SGHRS and CDR2 YFSETQ. The CDR3 sequence is 14 residues long. V was trimmed by 0 bases and J by 4 bases, leaving 8 bases between them. The CDR3 reads CASSLDTGNQPQHF. CDR3 nucleotides: TGCGCCAGCAGCTTGGATACAGGGAATCAGCCCCAGCATTTT.

The gene calls are TRBV19 and TRBJ1-6; TRBD1 matches 9 bases. With 10 bases clipped from V and 7 bases from J, the junction kept 5 bases outside the gene matches. The CDR3 has 13 amino acids. CDR1 LNHDA and CDR2 SQIVND come from the germline V gene (reference sequence). The CDR3 nucleotides are TGTGCCACCAGGGACAGGGCCAATTCACCCCTCCACTTT. Protein sequence: CATRDRANSPLHF.

The genes are TRBV29-1 and TRBJ1-2; weak D call: TRBD1 (6 bases). CDR3 length: 12 amino acids. CDR1 and CDR2 (germline): SQVTM, ANQGSEA. Trimming removed 7 bases at V and 8 bases at J, with 17 bases between. Written as DNA, the CDR3 is TGCAGCGGATGGACAGCGATTTGGGGCTACACCTTC. The encoded protein is CSGWTAIWGYTF.

The chain recombines TRBV15 with TRBJ2-1; TRBD2 might be the D (7 bases). The ends were cut back, 6 bases at V and 7 bases at J, with 25 bases in the middle. The CDR3 has 17 residues. Germline values: CDR1 LNHNV, CDR2 YYDKDF (reference sequence). CDR3: CATRSGVSKGGWNEQFF. Written as DNA, the CDR3 is TGTGCCACCAGGAGCGGGGTGTCGAAGGGGGGCTGGAATGAGCAGTTCTTC.

The CDR3 nucleotides are TGTGCCAGCAGCGTAGACAGAAAAGGTGGCTACACCTTC. Translation: CASSVDRKGGYTF. The rearrangement joins TRBV9 to TRBJ1-2; D call uncertain. CDR3 size: 13 residues. Looked up from germline, CDR1 is SGDLS and CDR2 is YYNGEE. The V end was cut by 0 bases, the J end by 7 bases, with 10 bases between.

The J gene is TRBJ1-3, the V gene TRBV9; D is possibly TRBD1 (6 bases). V was clipped by 2 bases and J by 0 bases, with 12 bases between them. The germline CDR1 and CDR2 sequences are SGDLS and YYNGEE. The CDR3 has 16 residues. CDR3 coding DNA: TGTGCCAGCAGCGTTCGGGACACCCACTCTGGAAACACCATATATTTT. Translation: CASSVRDTHSGNTIYF.

The rearrangement links TRBV20-1 to TRBJ1-1; no definite D call. Germline CDR1 and CDR2: DFQATT and SNEGSKA (reference sequence). The CDR3 is 11 amino acids. With 4 bases removed from V and 11 bases from J, the gap between germline ends came to 14 bases. The CDR3 DNA follows: TGCAGTGCTAACACAAAATCTAGGGCTTTCTTT. Translation: CSANTKSRAFF.

This clone appeared a single time. V usage is TRBV7-2 and J usage is TRBJ1-2; D is perhaps TRBD1 (6 bases). The CDR3 consists of 14 residues. CDR1 SGHTA and CDR2 FQGNSA come from the germline V gene. Trimming removed 7 bases at V and 3 bases at J, with 15 bases between. CDR3 sequence (DNA): TGTGCCAGCACCGCATCCGGGACACACTATGGCTACACCTTC. Its protein product is CASTASGTHYGYTF. Filled out from reference TRBV7-2 and TRBJ1-2, the complete variable domain reads GAGVSQSPSNKVTEKGKDVELRCDPISGHTALYWYRQSLGQGLEFLIYFQGNSAPDKSGLPSDRFSAERTGGSVSTLTIQRTQQEDSAVYLCASTASGTHYGYTFGSGTRLTVV.

The chain uses TRBV28 and TRBJ1-5, with 9 bases fitting TRBD1. The CDR3 totals 15 residues. Germline CDR1 reads MDHEN; CDR2 reads SYDVKM. Trimming took 7 bases from V and 5 from J; bases not matched to a gene: 9. CDR3 protein: CASTLQGAGYQPQHF. In nucleotides, the CDR3 is TGTGCCAGCACTCTACAGGGGGCTGGTTATCAGCCCCAGCATTTT.

The V gene is TRBV9, the J gene TRBJ1-6; 9 bases align to TRBD1. CDR3 length: 14 amino acids. Germline-derived CDR1 and CDR2 are SGDLS and YYNGEE. V dropped 2 bases and J dropped 9; count of bases not matched to a gene: 3. The CDR3 DNA reads TGTGCCAGCAGCGTCGACAGGGGGACTTCACCCCTCCACTTT. It encodes CASSVDRGTSPLHF.

V gene TRBV6-5 combines with J gene TRBJ1-1; 9 bases align to TRBD1. Germline V gene sequence: CDR1 MNHEY, CDR2 SVGAGI. Trimming at V came to 6 bases and at J to 9 bases, leaving 8 bases not matched to a gene. The CDR3 runs to 13 residues. For the CDR3, the DNA is TGTGCCAGCAGCTTCCGGACAGGGGTAAAAGCTTTCTTT. It is translated as CASSFRTGVKAFF.

This chain connects TRBV9 to TRBJ1-2; 9 nucleotides agree with TRBD1. The junction had 1 base not matched to a gene; V was cut back by 7 bases and J by 3 bases. The CDR3 is made up of 12 amino acids. CDR1 and CDR2 from the germline V gene are SGDLS and YYNGEE. The CDR3 spells CASRDRDYGYTF. The CDR3 DNA reads as TGTGCCAGCCGGGACAGGGACTATGGCTACACCTTC.

A few counts support this clone. This chain joins TRBV7-9 and TRBJ2-1; 7 bases agree with TRBD1. The germline gives CDR1 SEHNR, CDR2 FQNEAQ (reference sequence). Unmatched junction bases numbered 10, after V lost 2 bases and J lost 3 bases. CDR3 length equals 17 residues. The CDR3 nucleotides read TGTGCCAGCAGCTTACTCCCCAGACAGGGCCGCTACAATGAGCAGTTCTTC. Translation gives CASSLLPRQGRYNEQFF.

The chain carries TRBV12-3 or TRBV12-4 and TRBJ1-5; D is unclear. CDR3 length: 11 residues. V was cut by 8 bases and J by 5 bases, with 7 bases left in between. The chain's CDR3 is CASAADQPQHF. Written as DNA, the CDR3 is TGTGCCAGCGCCGCGGATCAGCCCCAGCATTTT.

The chain joins TRBV24-1 to TRBJ1-5, with 7 nucleotides matching TRBD1. V shed 7 bases and J 0 bases; nucleotides not matched to a gene: 14. This CDR3 spans 18 amino acids. The germline V gene has CDR1 KGHDR and CDR2 SFDVKD. CDR3 nucleotide sequence: TGTGCCACCAGCCGGGACAGAGCTCACCCATATAGCAATCAGCCCCAGCATTTT. Encoded protein: CATSRDRAHPYSNQPQHF.